The clone carrying this T cell receptor beta chain was counted at least ten times. Original processing notes: Amplifying reference gene primers gave estimates of nucleated cell counts. Some clones are missing from TCRdb's copy, which holds only in-frame ones; the method was immunoSEQ multiplex PCR. V, J and clone size reflect that table, while D and trimming were determined from the DNA. The sample carries about 140,000 clones, around 81% recorded once. This sample is part of a study of blood T cell repertoires in COVID-19. The wider study: There were acute and convalescent COVID-19 samples, and they came from the United States, Italy and Spain. Sources were T cells, B-cell-depleted T cells, or PBMCs; the material itself was cDNA or gDNA.

After removal of 5 bases from V and 8 bases from J, the junction contained 11 bases not matched to a gene. CDR3 length: 14 residues. From germline, CDR1 is SQVTM and CDR2 ANQGSEA. Material for sequencing was peripheral blood. The chain couples TRBV29-1 to TRBJ1-3; 8 bases are shared with TRBD1. This TCR was sampled from a human donor in a cohort sampled during active COVID-19. The DNA of the CDR3 is TGCAGCGTTTATGACAGGGGAGGTACAGACACCATATATTTT. Its protein product is CSVYDRGGTDTIYF.